What follows is one T cell receptor beta chain and its context. Its antigen is as yet unknown. The data were obtained in a study of T-cell memory formation after mild COVID-19. Study outcomes and limitations: Cross-reactive memory apparently joined, as some responding clones appeared in pre-infection memory.

Trimming took 6 bases from V and 5 from J, leaving 16 bases between them. CDR1 and CDR2 (germline): SEHNR, FQNEAQ (reference sequence). This CDR3 comprises 14 residues. A 5'RACE reaction primed in the constant segment made cDNA libraries of TCR alpha and TCR beta, and these carried sample barcodes and UMIs. In TCRdb, the 5' RACE reads were re-called with MiXCR into one record per CDR3 protein. The table includes about 470,000 distinct CDR3 sequences, around 27% detected once. The chain combines TRBV7-9 with TRBJ1-1; the D is unclear. This TCR was recovered from an adult woman who had mild COVID-19 (a few samples of this study predate the infection). Cell type and time point are not known. The sequencing input was PBMCs or a T cell subset sorted from them (not recorded which). CDR3 sequence (DNA): TGTGCCAGCAGTTCTGCACTCGGGTGGACTGAAGCTTTCTTT. Its translation: CASSSALGWTEAFF.